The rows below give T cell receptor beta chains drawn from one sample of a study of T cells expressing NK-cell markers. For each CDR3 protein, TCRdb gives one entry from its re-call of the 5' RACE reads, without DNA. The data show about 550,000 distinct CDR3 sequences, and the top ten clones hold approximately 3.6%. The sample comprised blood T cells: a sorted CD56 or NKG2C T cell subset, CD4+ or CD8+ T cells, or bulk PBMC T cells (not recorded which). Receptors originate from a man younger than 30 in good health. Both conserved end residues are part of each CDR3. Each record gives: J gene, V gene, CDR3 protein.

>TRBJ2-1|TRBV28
CASSLSWTGARDEQFF
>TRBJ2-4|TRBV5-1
CASNGDNKNIQYF
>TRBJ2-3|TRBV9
CASSVILAGVPDTQYF
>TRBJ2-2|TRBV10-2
CAIREGAGLNTGELFF
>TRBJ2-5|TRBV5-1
CASSQTGRRETQYF
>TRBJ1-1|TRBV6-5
CASSYSSGVNTEAFF
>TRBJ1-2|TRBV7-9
CASSWVGQANYGYTF
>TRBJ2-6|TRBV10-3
CAINGVLDSGANVLTF
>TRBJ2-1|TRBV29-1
CSVEARDLAYNEQFF
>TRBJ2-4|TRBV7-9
CASSLEAGGKNIQYF
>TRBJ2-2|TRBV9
CASSNANWRTGELFF
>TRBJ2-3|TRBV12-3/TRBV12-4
CASSLGLAGGRATQYF
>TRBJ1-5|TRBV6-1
CAISKGDRNQPQHF
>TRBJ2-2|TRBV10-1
CASSESFMKAGELFF
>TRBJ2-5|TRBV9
CASSTTSGGLGETQYF
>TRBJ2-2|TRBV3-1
CASSQVWREDGELFF
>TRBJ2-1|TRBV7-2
CASSLSGTQAGGNEQFF
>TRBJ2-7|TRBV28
CASSPLGSTFYEQYF
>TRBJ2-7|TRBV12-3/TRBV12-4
CASTTALASYEQYF
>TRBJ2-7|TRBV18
CASSHPRSSYEQYF
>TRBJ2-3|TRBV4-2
CASSRSGRGVGGTTDTQYF
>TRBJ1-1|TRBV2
CASSSDRNTEAFF
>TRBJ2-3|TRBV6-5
CASTLTSGGTDTQYF
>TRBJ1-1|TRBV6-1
CASRTQGAHSEAFF
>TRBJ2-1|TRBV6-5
CASSYSGEPSYNEQFF
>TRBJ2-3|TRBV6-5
CASSTLTSGATDTQYF
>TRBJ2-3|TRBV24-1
CATSGSSGITDTQYF
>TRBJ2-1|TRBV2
CASNRLADYNEQFF
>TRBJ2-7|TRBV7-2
CASSLRGGGEQYF
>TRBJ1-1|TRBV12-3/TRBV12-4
CASSLLQTNTEAFF
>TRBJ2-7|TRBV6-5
CASSYEVDRAPYEQYF
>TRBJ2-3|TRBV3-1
CASSQARGTLLADTQYF
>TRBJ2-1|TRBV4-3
CASSQDWGNYNEQFF
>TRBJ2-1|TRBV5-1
CASSLVALAGGSYNEQFF
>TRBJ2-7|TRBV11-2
CASTSVRGSYEQYF
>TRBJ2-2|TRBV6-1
CASMRGGIGELFF
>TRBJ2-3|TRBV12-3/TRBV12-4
CASSLVPGGGKDTQYF
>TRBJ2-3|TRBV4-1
CASSQDHGSADTQYF
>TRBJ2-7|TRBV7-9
CASSHQPGQSPYEQYF
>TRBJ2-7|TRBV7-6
CASSLDPVGRYEQYF
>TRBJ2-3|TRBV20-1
CSARDLATSTDTQYF
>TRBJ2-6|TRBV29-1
CSVAVGGRGANVLTF
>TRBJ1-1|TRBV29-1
CSVEGQGDTEAFF
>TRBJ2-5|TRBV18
CASSPQQGRETQYF
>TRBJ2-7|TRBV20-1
CSARDPRVNSEQYF
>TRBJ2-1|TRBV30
CAWSVRNSGIVMDEQFF
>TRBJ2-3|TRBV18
CASSPPKRELADTQYF